These 10 T cell receptor beta chains originate from one sample sequenced in a study of Graves' ophthalmopathy and Graves' hyperthyroidism. RNA transcripts were the source from which TCR beta CDR3 regions were amplified. Second-round multiplex PCR came after a first-round RT-PCR that employed HTBI primers. TCRdb ran MiXCR on the multiplex PCR reads and lists one entry per CDR3 protein. The sample comprises approximately 160,000 distinct CDR3 sequences, roughly two fifths of which are singletons, and 4.5% to 6% rests with the top ten. Sequenced sample: peripheral blood. The receptor source for this set is a woman between 40 and 55 years old with Graves' ophthalmopathy.

V and J are TRBV12-3 or TRBV12-4 and TRBJ2-5; possibly TRBD2 for D (5 bases). The CDR3 consists of 14 residues. Between the trimmed V and J ends, which lost 6 bases and 0 bases, there was a span of 11 bases. The CDR3 DNA reads TGTGCCAGCAGCTCCCGGAGGTACCAAGAGACCCAGTACTTC. Protein: CASSSRRYQETQYF.

This clonotype was observed many times. The chain recombines TRBV28 with TRBJ1-2; tentatively, D is TRBD1 (5 bases). V shed 1 base and J shed 8 bases, with 8 bases lying between them. Germline V gives CDR1 MDHEN, CDR2 SYDVKM. The CDR3 contains 12 residues. The CDR3: CASSLSRVGYTF. CDR3 nucleotides: TGTGCCAGCAGTTTATCCAGGGTCGGCTACACCTTC.

This chain uses TRBV20-1 with TRBJ2-7; TRBD1 aligns across 8 bases. J gave up 2 bases and V 5 bases, and 2 bases lay outside the gene matches. The germline V gene encodes CDR1 DFQATT and CDR2 SNEGSKA (reference sequence). The CDR3 sequence is 12 residues long. The CDR3 here is CSAGQGTYEQYF. The CDR3 DNA reads TGCAGTGCTGGACAGGGAACCTACGAGCAGTACTTC.

This clonotype occurred many times. The rearrangement uses TRBV6-1 and TRBJ2-4, with D hard to call. V lost 6 bases and J 5 bases, leaving 14 bases between the germline ends. This CDR3 has 14 amino acids. Germline V CDR1 and CDR2: MNHNS, SASEGT. CDR3: CASSPGYEQNIQYF. The DNA of the CDR3 is TGTGCCAGCAGCCCCGGTTACGAACAAAACATTCAGTACTTC.

This clonotype was observed at least ten times. The CDR3 loop reads CATLPGQGDYEQYF. For the CDR3, the DNA is TGTGCCACACTACCCGGACAGGGTGATTACGAGCAGTACTTC. This rearrangement joins TRBV6-2 or TRBV6-3 to TRBJ2-7; 8 bases are a match to TRBD1. The CDR3 consists of 14 residues. J gave up 4 bases and V 10 bases, and 12 bases lay outside the gene matches. Germline CDR1 reads MNHEY; CDR2 reads SVGEGT.

At least ten counts were recorded for this clonotype. The chain carries TRBV12-3 or TRBV12-4 and TRBJ1-6, with 8 bases fitting TRBD1. CDR3 size: 17 residues. The V segment lost 1 base and the J segment 10 bases; nucleotides outside the gene matches: 12. CDR3 amino acids: CASSLVDFSGGDSPLHF. CDR3 sequence (DNA): TGTGCCAGCAGTTTAGTTGATTTTTCAGGGGGCGACTCACCCCTCCACTTT.

There are many counts of this clonotype. CDR3 loop: CASSQGPGPGANVLTF. CDR3 nucleotide sequence: TGTGCCAGCAGCCAAGGGCCCGGCCCTGGGGCCAACGTCCTGACTTTC. V and J are TRBV4-2 and TRBJ2-6; D is undetermined. The V end lost 1 base, the J end lost 2 bases, and 9 bases lay between the germline ends. The germline CDR1 and CDR2 sequences are LGHNA and YNFKEQ. The CDR3 extends over 16 amino acids.

This clonotype showed up many times. V gene TRBV11-2 combines with J gene TRBJ1-6; 8 bases map to TRBD1. With 5 bases clipped from V and 5 bases from J, the junction kept 5 bases outside the gene matches. This CDR3 has 15 amino acids. Germline lookup yields CDR1 SGHAT and CDR2 FQNNGV. The CDR3 sequence is CASSPDRGNNSPLHF. Written as DNA, the CDR3 is TGTGCCAGCAGCCCAGACAGGGGTAATAATTCACCCCTCCACTTT.

This clonotype has only a few counts. This rearrangement joins TRBV6-1 to TRBJ1-5, with 8 bases matching TRBD1. Trimming took 7 bases from V and 4 from J; bases not matched to a gene: 6. This CDR3 comprises 14 residues. Germline CDR1 and CDR2: MNHNS and SASEGT. The CDR3 DNA reads TGTGCCAGCACCCCGGGACAGGCGAATCAGCCCCAGCATTTT. It yields the protein CASTPGQANQPQHF.

This clonotype was counted many times. V usage is TRBV29-1 and J usage is TRBJ2-7, with TRBD1 identical over 7 bases. There are 14 residues in the CDR3. The J segment lost 3 bases and the V segment lost 6 bases, leaving 11 bases of the junction unmatched. The germline gives CDR1 SQVTM, CDR2 ANQGSEA. The CDR3 loop is CSVLDRSMVYEQYF. As DNA, the CDR3 is TGCAGCGTGTTGGACAGGAGTATGGTCTACGAGCAGTACTTC.